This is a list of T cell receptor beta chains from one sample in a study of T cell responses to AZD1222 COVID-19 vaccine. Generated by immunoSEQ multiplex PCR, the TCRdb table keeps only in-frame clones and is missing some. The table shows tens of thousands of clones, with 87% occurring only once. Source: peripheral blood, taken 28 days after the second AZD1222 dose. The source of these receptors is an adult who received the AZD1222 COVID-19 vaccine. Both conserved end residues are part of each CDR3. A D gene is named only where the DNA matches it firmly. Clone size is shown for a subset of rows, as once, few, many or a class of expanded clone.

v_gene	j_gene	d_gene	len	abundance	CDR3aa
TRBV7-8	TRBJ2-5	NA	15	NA	CASSPLGSHQETQYF
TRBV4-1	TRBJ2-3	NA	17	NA	CASSQDPPLAPLDTQYF
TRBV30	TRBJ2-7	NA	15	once	CAWSGVGTGVYEQYF
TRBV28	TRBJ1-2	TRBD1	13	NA	CASSLQGARGYTF
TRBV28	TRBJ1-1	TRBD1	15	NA	CASRGQEVQSGGAFF
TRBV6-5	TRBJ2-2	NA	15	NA	CASARVDANTGELFF
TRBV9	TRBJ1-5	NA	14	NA	CASSLGRTNQPQHF
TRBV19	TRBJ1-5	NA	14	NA	CASSNQGTNQPQHF
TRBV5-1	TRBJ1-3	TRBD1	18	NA	CASSEGQGKLTSGNTIYF
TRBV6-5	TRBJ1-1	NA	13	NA	CASTRAENTEAFF
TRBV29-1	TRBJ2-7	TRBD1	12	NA	CSGRTGGREQYF
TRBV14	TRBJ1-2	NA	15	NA	CASSRGSGRQQGYTF
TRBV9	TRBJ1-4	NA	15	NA	CASGPGGATNEKLFF
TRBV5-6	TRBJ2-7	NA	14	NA	CASSLVGQGGEQYF
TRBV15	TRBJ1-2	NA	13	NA	CATSRGGGYGYTF
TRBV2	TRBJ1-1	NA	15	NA	CASSESGSGGTEAFF
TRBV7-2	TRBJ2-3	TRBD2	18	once	CASSPRAGLAGNTDTQYF
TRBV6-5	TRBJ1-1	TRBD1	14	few	CASSHRDRNTEAFF
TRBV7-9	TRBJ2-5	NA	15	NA	CASSFQQTGKETQYF
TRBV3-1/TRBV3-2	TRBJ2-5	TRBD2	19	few	CASGPTPLAGGLAKETQYF
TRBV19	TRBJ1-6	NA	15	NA	CASTWTGQGFSPLHF
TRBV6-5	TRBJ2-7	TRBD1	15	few	CASRQGTAWGDEQYF
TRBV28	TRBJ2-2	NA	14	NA	CASRGNSNTGELFF
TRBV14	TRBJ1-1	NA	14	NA	CASRGGGFFAEAFF
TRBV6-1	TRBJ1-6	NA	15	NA	CASSRGTLYNSPLHF
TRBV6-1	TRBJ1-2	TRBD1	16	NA	CASSADRVGANYGYTF
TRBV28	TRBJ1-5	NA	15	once	CASSLRDYSNQPQHF
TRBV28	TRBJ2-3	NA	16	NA	CASLSPHIPSTDTQYF
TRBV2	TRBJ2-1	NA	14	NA	CASNPHTSRNEQFF
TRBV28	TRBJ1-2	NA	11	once	CASSGNYGYTF
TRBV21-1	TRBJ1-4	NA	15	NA	CASSKWRRGGEKLFF
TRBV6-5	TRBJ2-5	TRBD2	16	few	CASSYLTSGGRETQYF
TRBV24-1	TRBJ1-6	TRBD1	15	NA	CATSPGTGHNSPLHF
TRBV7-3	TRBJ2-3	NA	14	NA	CASSPDGLTDTQYF